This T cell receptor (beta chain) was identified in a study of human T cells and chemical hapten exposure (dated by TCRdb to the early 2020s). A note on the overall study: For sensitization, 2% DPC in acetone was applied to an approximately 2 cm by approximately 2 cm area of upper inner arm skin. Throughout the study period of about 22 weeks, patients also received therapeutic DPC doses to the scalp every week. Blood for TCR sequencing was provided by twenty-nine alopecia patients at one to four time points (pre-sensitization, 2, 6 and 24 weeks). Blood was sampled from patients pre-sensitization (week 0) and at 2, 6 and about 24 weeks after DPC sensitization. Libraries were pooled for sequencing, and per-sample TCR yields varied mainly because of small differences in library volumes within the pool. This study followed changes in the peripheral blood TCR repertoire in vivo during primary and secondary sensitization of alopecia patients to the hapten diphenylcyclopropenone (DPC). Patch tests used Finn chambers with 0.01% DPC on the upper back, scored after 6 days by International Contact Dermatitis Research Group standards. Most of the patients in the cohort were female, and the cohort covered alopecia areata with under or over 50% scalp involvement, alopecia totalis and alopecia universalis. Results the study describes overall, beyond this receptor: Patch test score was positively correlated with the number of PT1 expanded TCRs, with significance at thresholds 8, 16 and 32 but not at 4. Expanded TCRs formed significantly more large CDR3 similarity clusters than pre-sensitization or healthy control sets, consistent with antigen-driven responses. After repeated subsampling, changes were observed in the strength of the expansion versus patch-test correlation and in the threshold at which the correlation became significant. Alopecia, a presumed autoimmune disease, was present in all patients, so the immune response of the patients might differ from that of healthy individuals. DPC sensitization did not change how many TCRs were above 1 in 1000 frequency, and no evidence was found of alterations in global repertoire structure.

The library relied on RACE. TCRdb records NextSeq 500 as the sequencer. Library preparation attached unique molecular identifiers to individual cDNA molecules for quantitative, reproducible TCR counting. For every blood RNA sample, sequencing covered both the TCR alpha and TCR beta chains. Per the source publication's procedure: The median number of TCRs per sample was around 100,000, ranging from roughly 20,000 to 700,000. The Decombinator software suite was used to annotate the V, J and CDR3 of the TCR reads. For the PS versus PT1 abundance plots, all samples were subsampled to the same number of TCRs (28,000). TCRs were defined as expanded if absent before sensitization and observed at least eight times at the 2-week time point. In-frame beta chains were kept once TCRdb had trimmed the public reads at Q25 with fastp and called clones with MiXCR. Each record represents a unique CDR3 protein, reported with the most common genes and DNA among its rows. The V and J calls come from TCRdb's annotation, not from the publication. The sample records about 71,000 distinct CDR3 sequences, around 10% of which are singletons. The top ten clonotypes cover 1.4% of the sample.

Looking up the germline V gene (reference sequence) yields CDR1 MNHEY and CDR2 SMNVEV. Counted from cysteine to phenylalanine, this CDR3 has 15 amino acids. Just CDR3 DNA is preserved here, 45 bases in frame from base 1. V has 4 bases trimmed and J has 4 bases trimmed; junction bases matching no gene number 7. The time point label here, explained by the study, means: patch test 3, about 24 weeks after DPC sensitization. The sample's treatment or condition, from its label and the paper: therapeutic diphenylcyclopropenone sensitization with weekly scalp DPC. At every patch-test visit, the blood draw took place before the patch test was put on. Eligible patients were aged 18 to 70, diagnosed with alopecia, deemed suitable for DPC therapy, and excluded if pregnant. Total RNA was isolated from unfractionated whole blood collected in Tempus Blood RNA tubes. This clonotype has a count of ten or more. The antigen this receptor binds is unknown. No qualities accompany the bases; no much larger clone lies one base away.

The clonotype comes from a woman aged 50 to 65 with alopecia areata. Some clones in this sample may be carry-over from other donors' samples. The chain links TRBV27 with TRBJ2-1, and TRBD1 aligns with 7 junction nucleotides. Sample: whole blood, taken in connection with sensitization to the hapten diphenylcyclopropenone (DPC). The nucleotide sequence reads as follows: TGTGCCAGCAGTTCTATGGCAGGGGGTTACAATGAGCAGTTCTTC. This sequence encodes CASSSMAGGYNEQFF.